A selection of T cell receptor beta chains follows, all from one sample in a study of T cells in Graves' hyperthyroidism and ophthalmopathy. MiXCR, run by TCRdb on the multiplex PCR reads, gives a single entry per CDR3 protein. The sample has hundreds of thousands of distinct CDR3 sequences, nearly 20% seen once. The sample consisted of blood. Receptors were obtained from a man aged 40-50 years with Graves' ophthalmopathy. The CDR3 runs from the conserved cysteine through the conserved F or W. Each record gives: clone size, J gene, V gene, D gene, CDR3 DNA, CDR3 protein. The D gene is left open where the match is weak. Size tells how often a clone was seen (once, few, many) or the class of an expanded clone, and some rows leave it out.

abundance: once
j_gene: TRBJ2-7
v_gene: TRBV3-1
d_gene: NA
CDR3nt: TGTGCCAGCAGCGTCGGCAGGGGTTACGAGCAGTACTTC
CDR3aa: CASSVGRGYEQYF

abundance: many
j_gene: TRBJ2-1
v_gene: TRBV28
d_gene: TRBD2
CDR3nt: TGTGCCAGCAGTTTCATTGGCGGGAGTGGGATCAATGAGCAGTTCTTC
CDR3aa: CASSFIGGSGINEQFF

abundance: many
j_gene: TRBJ1-1
v_gene: TRBV20-1
d_gene: NA
CDR3nt: TGCAGTGCTAAGCAGGGTTTCGCTGCGTCCAACACTGAAGCTTTCTTT
CDR3aa: CSAKQGFAASNTEAFF

abundance: few
j_gene: TRBJ2-7
v_gene: TRBV5-1
d_gene: TRBD2
CDR3nt: TGCGCCAGCAGCATGGGACTAGCGGGGGAGGAGCAGTACTTC
CDR3aa: CASSMGLAGEEQYF

abundance: many
j_gene: TRBJ2-1
v_gene: TRBV30
d_gene: NA
CDR3nt: TGTGCCTGGAGTGTACGAAAGCTAACCGACCAGCAGTTCTTC
CDR3aa: CAWSVRKLTDQQFF

abundance: NA
j_gene: TRBJ2-3
v_gene: TRBV9
d_gene: TRBD2
CDR3nt: TGTGCCAGCAGCGTACTAGCGGGAGGTGGCACAGATACGCAGTATTTT
CDR3aa: CASSVLAGGGTDTQYF

abundance: many
j_gene: TRBJ1-2
v_gene: TRBV3-1
d_gene: NA
CDR3nt: TGTGCCAGCAGCCATCATTCAGGGAACTATGGCTACACCTTC
CDR3aa: CASSHHSGNYGYTF

abundance: NA
j_gene: TRBJ2-6
v_gene: TRBV12-3/TRBV12-4
d_gene: TRBD1
CDR3nt: TGTGCCAGCAGTCGAGAAGCTACAGGGGCCGGGGCCAACGTCCTGACTTTC
CDR3aa: CASSREATGAGANVLTF

abundance: few
j_gene: TRBJ2-1
v_gene: TRBV29-1
d_gene: TRBD2
CDR3nt: TGCAGCGTTGAAGCGGGAGGGCCCCAGTTCTTC
CDR3aa: CSVEAGGPQFF

abundance: NA
j_gene: TRBJ2-1
v_gene: TRBV19
d_gene: NA
CDR3nt: TGTGCCAGTAGTCTACACGGGGGTTTGTCCTACAATGAGCAGTTCTTC
CDR3aa: CASSLHGGLSYNEQFF

abundance: NA
j_gene: TRBJ2-7
v_gene: TRBV29-1
d_gene: NA
CDR3nt: TGCAGCGTTGAAGCGGGAGAAAGCGAGCAGTACTTC
CDR3aa: CSVEAGESEQYF